The 26 T cell receptor beta chains below come from one sample, sequenced in a study of blood T cell repertoires in COVID-19. Here immunoSEQ multiplex PCR was the method, and the copy in TCRdb shows in-frame clones only, minus some. The table lists about 98,000 clones, approximately 89% of them singletons. The material sequenced was peripheral blood. The receptors were gathered from a man aged 45-65 years with acute or convalescent COVID-19.

The chain recombines TRBV6-5 with TRBJ2-7, with D unresolved. The V end was cut by 2 bases, the J end by 4 bases, with 9 bases between. Germline V CDR1 and CDR2: MNHEY, SVGAGI. This CDR3 has 13 amino acids. Here the CDR3 DNA reads TGTGCCAGCAGTTACCGTCAGTCTTACGAGCAGTACTTC. This sequence encodes CASSYRQSYEQYF.

The V gene is TRBV27, the J gene TRBJ2-7; D is unclear. V was cut by 6 bases and J by 4 bases, with 13 bases left in between. There are 13 residues in the CDR3. Germline lookup yields CDR1 MNHEY and CDR2 SMNVEV (reference sequence). The chain's CDR3 is CASSEVGGYEQYF. The CDR3 DNA reads TGTGCCAGCAGCGAGGTTGGCGGATACGAGCAGTACTTC.

The genes are TRBV3-1 (or the pseudogene TRBV3-2) and TRBJ1-5; 8 nucleotides align to TRBD1. The CDR3 is made up of 14 amino acids. CDR1 LGHDT and CDR2 YNNKEL come from the germline V gene (reference sequence). V dropped 4 bases and J dropped 6; count of bases not matched to a gene: 5. Here the CDR3 DNA reads TGTGCCAGCAGCCCCGGACAGGGCGGTCAGCCCCAGCATTTT. The encoded protein is CASSPGQGGQPQHF.

The chain couples TRBV30 to TRBJ2-7; TRBD2 might be the D (5 bases). Germline CDR1 is GTSNPN and CDR2 is SVGIG (reference sequence). V was shortened by 1 base and J by 1 base, with 11 bases between the two germline ends. This CDR3 has 14 amino acids. The CDR3 sequence is CAWSDLGESYEQYF. Here the CDR3 DNA reads TGTGCCTGGAGTGACCTCGGGGAGTCCTACGAGCAGTACTTC.

This chain connects TRBV18 to TRBJ1-5, with D hard to call. The CDR3 is 15 residues long. V lost 3 bases, J lost 2 bases, and 11 bases lay in between. Germline-derived CDR1 and CDR2 are KGHSH and LQKENI. The CDR3 loop is CASSPQAARNQPQHF. CDR3 sequence (DNA): TGTGCCAGCTCACCTCAGGCAGCACGCAATCAGCCCCAGCATTTT.

V and J are TRBV24-1 and TRBJ1-2; possible D gene TRBD1, 5 bases. This CDR3 comprises 14 residues. Germline V gives CDR1 KGHDR, CDR2 SFDVKD. V lost 0 bases and J lost 4, with 8 bases in between. CDR3 loop: CATSDLTGFYGYTF. The CDR3 DNA follows: TGTGCCACCAGTGATTTGACAGGATTCTATGGCTACACCTTC.

The chain is built from TRBV18 and TRBJ2-7; 8 positions match TRBD2. Germline V CDR1 and CDR2: KGHSH, LQKENI. With V trimmed by 11 bases and J by 5 bases, 8 bases remained unmatched. The CDR3 contains 12 residues. The CDR3 is CAGSRAGDEQYF. In DNA form, the CDR3 reads TGTGCCGGAAGCAGAGCGGGAGACGAGCAGTACTTC.

The chain carries TRBV6-5 and TRBJ1-1; the match to TRBD1 covers 8 bases. The CDR3 is 14 residues long. Germline V gene sequence: CDR1 MNHEY, CDR2 SVGAGI. The V segment lost 7 bases and the J segment 10 bases; nucleotides outside the gene matches: 14. Here the CDR3 DNA reads TGTGCCAGCACCCCCCCCGGACAGGGCATCAGAGCTTTCTTT. Translation gives CASTPPGQGIRAFF.

This clone has just a few counts. The gene calls are TRBV2 and TRBJ2-1, with TRBD2 matching 10 bases. The V gene end was trimmed by 1 base and the J gene end by 8 bases; junction bases not matched to a gene: 2. This CDR3 comprises 14 residues. The V gene's germline CDR1 is SNHLY and CDR2 FYNNEI. Written as DNA, the CDR3 is TGTGCCAGCAGTGAAGGCCTAGCGGGAGATGAGCAGTTCTTC. Translating it yields CASSEGLAGDEQFF.

The chain joins TRBV10-1 to TRBJ2-3; 8 positions agree with TRBD2. The CDR3 loop spans 16 amino acids. The germline gives CDR1 WNHNN, CDR2 SYGVQD (reference sequence). Trimming at V came to 4 bases and at J to 2 bases, leaving 8 bases not matched to a gene. CDR3 region: CASSVVTGGPTDTQYF. The CDR3 DNA sequence: TGCGCCAGCAGTGTTGTGACGGGAGGGCCCACAGATACGCAGTATTTT.

The chain joins TRBV5-1 to TRBJ1-4; 8 bases fit TRBD1. The CDR3 runs 15 residues. Unmatched junction bases numbered 4, after V lost 4 bases and J lost 2 bases. Germline-derived CDR1 and CDR2 are SGHRS and YFSETQ. CDR3 bases: TGCGCCAGCAGCATATACAGGGGGACTAATGAAAAACTGTTTTTT. Encoded protein: CASSIYRGTNEKLFF. The full variable domain, its missing parts supplied by reference TRBV5-1 and TRBJ1-4, is KAGVTQTPRYLIKTRGQQVTLSCSPISGHRSVSWYQQTPGQGLQFLFEYFSETQRNKGNFPGRFSGRQFSNSRSEMNVSTLELGDSALYLCASSIYRGTNEKLFFGSGTQLSVL.

The genes are TRBV3-1 (or the pseudogene TRBV3-2) and TRBJ2-7, with 9 bases matching TRBD2. The germline V gene encodes CDR1 LGHDT and CDR2 YNNKEL (reference sequence). V lost 4 bases to trimming and J lost 1 base; unmatched junction nucleotides: 11. The CDR3 consists of 17 residues. CDR3 sequence: CASSPSGVAGVSYEQYF. CDR3 in DNA: TGTGCCAGCAGCCCCTCTGGAGTAGCGGGAGTTTCCTACGAGCAGTACTTC.

The gene calls are TRBV18 and TRBJ2-1; a weak D match, TRBD2 (6 bases). CDR3 size: 17 residues. Germline V gene lookup returns CDR1 KGHSH and CDR2 LQKENI. Trimming pared 3 bases from V and 4 bases from J, leaving 19 bases between. This CDR3 is CASSPGYPGDKYNEQFF. The CDR3 DNA sequence: TGTGCCAGCTCACCCGGTTACCCGGGAGACAAGTACAATGAGCAGTTCTTC.

This rearrangement joins TRBV11-3 to TRBJ2-5, with 9 bases aligning to TRBD2. Germline loops: CDR1 SGHNT, CDR2 YENEEA. The CDR3 contains 16 residues. The V and J ends lost 3 bases and 7 bases, in that order; junction bases with no gene match: 12. DNA for the CDR3: TGTGCCAGCAGCTTCCCCATGGGCGGGGGGGAAGGGACCCAGTACTTC. This gives the protein CASSFPMGGGEGTQYF.

The chain links TRBV6-2 or TRBV6-3 to TRBJ2-2; 12 positions match TRBD2. The length of the CDR3 is 19 residues. Germline CDR1 MNHEY, CDR2 SVGEGT. Unmatched junction bases numbered 8, after V lost 0 bases and J lost 3 bases. CDR3 coding DNA: TGTGCCAGCAGTTACTCGAGTGCTAGCGGGAGGGCCTACACCGGGGAGCTGTTTTTT. Amino acids: CASSYSSASGRAYTGELFF.

The genes are TRBV2 and TRBJ2-3, with TRBD2 matching over 11 bases. V trimming: 10 bases; J trimming: 3 bases; junction bases outside the gene matches: 9. The CDR3 totals 15 residues. CDR1 and CDR2 (germline): SNHLY, FYNNEI. The CDR3, as DNA: TGTGCCACCAAAGGTACTAGCGGGAGAACAGATACGCAGTATTTT. Protein sequence: CATKGTSGRTDTQYF.

The J gene is TRBJ2-3, the V gene TRBV9; D might be TRBD2 (7 bases). Germline V gene data show CDR1 as SGDLS and CDR2 as YYNGEE. CDR3 length equals 15 residues. Deletions cut 0 bases from V and 8 bases from J, with 16 bases between. CDR3 sequence: CASSVDIGGGATQYF. For the CDR3, the DNA is TGTGCCAGCAGCGTAGATATAGGGGGGGGTGCTACGCAGTATTTT.

V is TRBV6-1 and J is TRBJ2-7; 11 bases fit TRBD1. The V gene's germline CDR1 is MNHNS and CDR2 SASEGT. V lost 6 bases and J lost 4; bases outside the gene matches: 5. The CDR3 length is 14 residues. The chain's CDR3 is CASRVGQGAYEQYF. For the CDR3, the DNA is TGTGCCAGCAGGGTCGGACAGGGGGCGTACGAGCAGTACTTC.

The J gene is TRBJ2-5, the V gene TRBV10-3; 9 positions agree with TRBD2. Losses at the gene ends were 2 bases for V and 1 base for J; bases not matched to a gene: 5. Germline V lookup: CDR1 ENHRY, CDR2 SYGVKD. The CDR3 contains 16 residues. The CDR3 region is CAISEGLAGIQETQYF. DNA for the CDR3: TGTGCCATCAGTGAGGGTCTAGCGGGGATCCAAGAGACCCAGTACTTC.

This chain links TRBV19 with TRBJ2-6; 8 bases are a match to TRBD1. Trimming took 8 bases from V and 0 from J; bases not matched to a gene: 6. Per germline, CDR1 LNHDA and CDR2 SQIVND (reference sequence). The CDR3 loop spans 16 amino acids. The CDR3, as DNA: TGTGCCAGTTCTCGGGGACAGGACTCTGGGGCCAACGTCCTGACTTTC. It specifies CASSRGQDSGANVLTF. Filled out from reference TRBV19 and TRBJ2-6, the complete variable domain reads DGGITQSPKYLFRKEGQNVTLSCEQNLNHDAMYWYRQDPGQGLRLIYYSQIVNDFQKGDIAEGYSVSREKKESFPLTVTSAQKNPTAFYLCASSRGQDSGANVLTFGAGSRLTVL.

The table lists this clone with a count of one. The chain is built from TRBV2 and TRBJ2-6, with D perhaps TRBD1 (5 bases). V lost 7 bases to trimming and J lost 0 bases, with 7 bases between them. CDR1 and CDR2 from the germline V gene are SNHLY and FYNNEI. This CDR3 comprises 14 residues. The CDR3 bases are TGTGCCAGCATCGACAGCTCTGGGGCCAACGTCCTGACTTTC. As protein: CASIDSSGANVLTF.

The genes are TRBV24-1 and TRBJ2-1; D may be TRBD2 (6 bases). Germline V CDR1 and CDR2: KGHDR, SFDVKD. This CDR3 region has 13 residues. V dropped 3 bases and J dropped 14 bases, with 16 bases sitting between them. CDR3 region: CATSDGRTRAKFF. The CDR3 nucleotides are TGTGCCACCAGTGATGGGAGGACGAGGGCAAAGTTCTTC.

V gene TRBV12-5 combines with J gene TRBJ2-1, with D perhaps matching TRBD1 (6 bases). Germline CDR1 reads LGHNT; CDR2 reads FRNRAP. The CDR3 is made up of 16 amino acids. Trimming removed 2 bases at V and 6 bases at J, with 17 bases between. CDR3 in amino acids: CASGLPGQTSANEQFF. CDR3 bases: TGTGCTAGTGGTTTGCCCGGACAGACCTCCGCCAATGAGCAGTTCTTC.

The chain joins TRBV14 to TRBJ2-1, with D hard to call. The CDR3 has 13 residues. V was pared by 1 base and J by 9 bases, with 10 bases between. Germline V CDR1 and CDR2: SGHDN, FVKESK. CDR3 sequence (DNA): TGTGCCAGCAGCCAAGCAATGACGGGTGAGCAGTTCTTC. Encoded protein: CASSQAMTGEQFF.

J is TRBJ1-1 and V is TRBV28, with a possible D match to TRBD1 (5 bases). The CDR3 is 14 amino acids. CDR1 and CDR2 from the germline V gene are MDHEN and SYDVKM. Trimming stripped 7 bases from V and 0 bases from J, with 12 bases between. CDR3 sequence reads: CASTLRGVNTEAFF. Written as DNA, the CDR3 is TGTGCCAGCACCCTACGGGGGGTGAACACTGAAGCTTTCTTT.

J is TRBJ2-1 and V is TRBV29-1; D may be TRBD2 (7 bases). Germline V gene lookup returns CDR1 SQVTM and CDR2 ANQGSEA. V lost 0 bases and J 5 bases, leaving 11 bases between the germline ends. CDR3 size: 14 residues. The CDR3 loop is CSVEDGGHHNEQFF. The CDR3 DNA is TGCAGCGTTGAAGACGGGGGGCACCACAATGAGCAGTTCTTC.